Presented here are 20 T cell receptor beta chains from one specimen sequenced in a study of blood T cell repertoires in COVID-19. TCRdb keeps only in-frame clones here, not all; method: immunoSEQ multiplex PCR. The repertoire has under 300,000 clones, roughly nine tenths of them found once; the top ten carry around 7.2%. Sequenced sample: peripheral blood. The receptors come from a man aged 55 to 70 who had recovered from COVID-19.

The chain couples TRBV4-2 to TRBJ2-5; 8 bases agree with TRBD2. The CDR3 runs to 15 residues. Germline V CDR1 and CDR2: LGHNA, YNFKEQ. Unmatched junction bases numbered 2, after V lost 0 bases and J lost 2 bases. CDR3 bases: TGTGCCAGCAGCCAAGATACGGGGGGGCAAGAGACCCAGTACTTC. Its translation is CASSQDTGGQETQYF.

The chain recombines TRBV19 with TRBJ2-1; TRBD1 matches at 8 bases. Germline V gene data show CDR1 as LNHDA and CDR2 as SQIVND (reference sequence). V lost 2 bases to trimming and J lost 4 bases; unmatched junction nucleotides: 7. The CDR3 spans 16 residues. CDR3 sequence reads: CASSIMGRTGYNEQFF. CDR3 bases: TGTGCCAGTAGTATAATGGGGCGGACAGGGTACAATGAGCAGTTCTTC. The whole variable domain, remainder taken from reference TRBV19 and TRBJ2-1, is DGGITQSPKYLFRKEGQNVTLSCEQNLNHDAMYWYRQDPGQGLRLIYYSQIVNDFQKGDIAEGYSVSREKKESFPLTVTSAQKNPTAFYLCASSIMGRTGYNEQFFGPGTRLTVL.

V usage is TRBV11-3 and J usage is TRBJ2-7; D remains ambiguous. Germline CDR1 and CDR2: SGHNT and YENEEA. The CDR3 is 19 residues long. V dropped 0 bases and J dropped 0 bases, with 21 bases sitting between them. The CDR3 region has the DNA TGTGCCAGCAGCTTAGATCGCTCACCGGCCGTTTCTAGCTCCTACGAGCAGTACTTC. Amino acid sequence: CASSLDRSPAVSSSYEQYF.

The chain couples TRBV30 to TRBJ1-1; D not certain. Germline assignment: CDR1 GTSNPN and CDR2 SVGIG (reference sequence). The CDR3 is made up of 11 amino acids. Deletions cut 4 bases from V and 10 bases from J, with 13 bases between. CDR3 in amino acids: CAWTKTGRAFF. CDR3 nucleotide sequence: TGTGCCTGGACCAAGACGGGTAGAGCTTTCTTT.

The genes are TRBV27 and TRBJ2-5; 16 bases map to TRBD2. The CDR3 totals 16 residues. Trimming removed 7 bases from V and 3 bases from J; junction bases left unmatched: 5. Germline V gene data show CDR1 as MNHEY and CDR2 as SMNVEV (reference sequence). The CDR3 is CASKGLAGGREETQYF. DNA for the CDR3: TGTGCCAGCAAGGGACTAGCGGGGGGGCGGGAAGAGACCCAGTACTTC.

The rearrangement uses TRBV6-1 and TRBJ1-4; 7 positions agree with TRBD1. This CDR3 comprises 16 residues. Trimming removed 4 bases from V and 0 bases from J; junction bases left unmatched: 5. Germline assignment: CDR1 MNHNS and CDR2 SASEGT. The CDR3 sequence is CASSGRDRPTNEKLFF. CDR3 DNA: TGTGCCAGCAGTGGCCGGGACAGACCAACTAATGAAAAACTGTTTTTT.

The chain combines TRBV5-1 with TRBJ1-2; 8 bases map to TRBD1. CDR3 length equals 15 residues. Germline V gives CDR1 SGHRS, CDR2 YFSETQ. J gave up 6 bases and V 1 base, and 8 bases lay outside the gene matches. The CDR3 reads CASSLTPGQGHGYTF. CDR3 sequence (DNA): TGCGCCAGCAGCTTGACCCCAGGACAGGGCCATGGCTACACCTTC.

The chain links TRBV2 to TRBJ1-2; no clear D gene. The CDR3 is 16 amino acids. Germline lookup yields CDR1 SNHLY and CDR2 FYNNEI. Between the trimmed V and J ends, which lost 8 bases and 1 base, there was a span of 20 bases. The CDR3 loop is CASSKGRVPYNYGYTF. As DNA, the CDR3 is TGTGCCAGCTCTAAAGGCCGGGTCCCTTATAACTATGGCTACACCTTC.

The chain combines TRBV20-1 with TRBJ1-1; 7 bases are shared with TRBD1. Per the germline V gene, CDR1 is DFQATT and CDR2 is SNEGSKA (reference sequence). V dropped 3 bases and J dropped 7; count of bases not matched to a gene: 5. This CDR3 spans 12 amino acids. CDR3 nucleotides: TGCAGTGCTAGTCCCCGGGACAGTGAAGCTTTCTTT. Protein product: CSASPRDSEAFF.

This rearrangement joins TRBV18 to TRBJ2-2; 10 positions agree with TRBD2. With V trimmed by 4 bases and J by 1 base, 6 bases remained unmatched. CDR1 is KGHSH and CDR2 is LQKENI in the germline V gene. This CDR3 is built from 17 residues. The CDR3 DNA is TGTGCCAGCTCACTAATCCGACTAGCGGGGAACACCGGGGAGCTGTTTTTT. Encoded protein: CASSLIRLAGNTGELFF.

The chain joins TRBV6-5 to TRBJ2-3, with D maybe TRBD2 (6 bases). Germline CDR1 MNHEY, CDR2 SVGAGI. This CDR3 contains 16 residues. Between the trimmed V and J ends, which lost 2 bases and 2 bases, there was a span of 14 bases. CDR3 residues: CASSYGQGLFTDTQYF. CDR3 nucleotide sequence: TGTGCCAGCAGTTACGGGCAGGGACTGTTCACAGATACGCAGTATTTT.

The chain recombines TRBV10-3 with TRBJ2-3; maybe TRBD1 (6 bases). V dropped 3 bases and J dropped 2 bases, with 9 bases sitting between them. Germline CDR1 reads ENHRY; CDR2 reads SYGVKD. This CDR3 comprises 14 residues. This CDR3 is CAISDGQNTDTQYF. The CDR3 region has the DNA TGTGCCATCAGTGATGGACAGAACACAGATACGCAGTATTTT.

The rearrangement joins TRBV6-1 to TRBJ2-3; 11 bases fit TRBD2. J gave up 0 bases and V 2 bases, and 4 bases lay outside the gene matches. The CDR3 contains 17 residues. Germline lookup yields CDR1 MNHNS and CDR2 SASEGT. The CDR3 here is CASSELAGGLSTDTQYF. The CDR3 nucleotides read TGTGCCAGCAGTGAACTAGCGGGGGGACTCAGCACAGATACGCAGTATTTT.

The chain recombines TRBV3-1 (or the pseudogene TRBV3-2) with TRBJ2-7; 8 positions agree with TRBD1. The germline CDR1 and CDR2 sequences are LGHDT and YNNKEL (reference sequence). Trimming removed 0 bases from V and 3 bases from J; junction bases left unmatched: 1. CDR3 length equals 14 residues. The CDR3 region has the DNA TGTGCCAGCAGCCAAGAGGGACAGGTCTACGAGCAGTACTTC. Protein product: CASSQEGQVYEQYF.

The rearrangement uses TRBV6-5 and TRBJ2-7, with D unresolved. Trimming left V 6 bases short and J 2 bases short, with 8 bases between. Germline CDR1 is MNHEY and CDR2 is SVGAGI. The length of the CDR3 is 12 residues. CDR3 sequence (DNA): TGTGCCAGCAGGCCCTATACCTACGAGCAGTACTTC. Encoded protein: CASRPYTYEQYF.

The J gene is TRBJ1-2, the V gene TRBV7-8; 9 bases agree with TRBD1. Trimming at V came to 1 base and at J to 3 bases, leaving 0 bases not matched to a gene. The CDR3 runs to 14 residues. Per germline, CDR1 SGHVS and CDR2 FQNEAQ. The CDR3 bases are TGTGCCAGCAGCTTAGGACAGGGGGACTATGGCTACACCTTC. Protein sequence: CASSLGQGDYGYTF.

With regard to this clone: Other DNA sequences from this sample encode an identical CDR3 as well. The chain couples TRBV5-4 to TRBJ2-1; 15 bases agree with TRBD2. The CDR3 length is 15 residues. The germline gives CDR1 SGHNT, CDR2 YYREEE (reference sequence). The V segment lost 2 bases and the J segment 7 bases; nucleotides outside the gene matches: 1. For the CDR3, the DNA is TGTGCCAGCAGCTTCGGACTAGCGGGGGGGAATGAGCAGTTCTTC. Protein sequence: CASSFGLAGGNEQFF.

V usage is TRBV6-5 and J usage is TRBJ2-7; D might be TRBD1 (5 bases). Germline V lookup: CDR1 MNHEY, CDR2 SVGAGI. The CDR3 length is 13 residues. Trimming stripped 7 bases from V and 2 bases from J, with 12 bases between. The CDR3 sequence: CASIAGPAYEQYV. In DNA form, the CDR3 reads TGTGCCAGCATAGCAGGGCCGGCCTACGAGCAGTACGTC.

The rearrangement uses TRBV7-9 and TRBJ1-6; D perhaps matches TRBD1 (6 bases). The V end lost 3 bases, the J end lost 7 bases, and 13 bases lay between the germline ends. Germline loops: CDR1 SEHNR, CDR2 FQNEAQ (reference sequence). The CDR3 has 15 amino acids. CDR3 in DNA: TGTGCCAGCAGCTTCCCAGGACAGCCGAATTCACCCCTCCACTTT. Its translation is CASSFPGQPNSPLHF.

The V call is TRBV12-3 or TRBV12-4, the J call TRBJ1-4, with TRBD1 matching 7 bases. V was clipped by 6 bases and J by 10 bases; unmatched bases: 5. This CDR3 is 12 amino acids long. The CDR3 DNA is TGTGCCAGCAGCAGGGGGTCGGGAAAACTGTTTTTT. Translation gives CASSRGSGKLFF.